This TCR beta chain was documented in a study of T cell responses to AZD1222 COVID-19 vaccine (dated by TCRdb to the early 2020s). Regarding the research as a whole: AZD1222 recipients whose second dose came at about 4 weeks and those whose second dose came at about 12 weeks were combined into one group, since spike-specific TCR depth and breadth did not differ between the two schedules. TCR sequencing was performed for 230 to 250 trial participants, of whom around 200 were given two doses of AZD1222 and around 26 were given two doses of MenACWY control vaccine. Trial participants were enrolled by age into 18-55, 56-69 and 70-plus year subgroups, with about 150, 28 and 57 TCR-sequenced participants respectively. Summary of the overall study and its limitations: The 56-69-year group was small, and its depth increase did not reach significance, likely because of low power. No day 14 peak-response samples were available, so repertoires were characterized only after the peak T cell response. Epitopes outside the regions mutated in the B.1.351 and B.1.1.7 variants were reportedly recognized by nearly half of the unique spike-specific TCRs. Participants were mostly white British, with more females than males. The authors suggested clonal diversity may have been underestimated. Conclusions about previously exposed vaccinees are limited, since just 5 or 6 AZD1222 recipients were seropositive for SARS-CoV-2 at baseline. CD4 TCRs associated with the vaccine covered the entire spike protein, and the dominant responses were in regions 160-218 and 743-854. After two AZD1222 doses, spike-specific TCR breadth and depth were significantly higher than at day 0 and than in MenACWY recipients.

The CDR3 regions of human TCRbeta chains were subjected to immunosequencing. In the authors' own workflow: TCRs in the repertoires were matched against a reference library of SARS-CoV-2-specific TCRs that had been generated with the MIRA antigen-specificity platform. Breadth meant the fraction of unique TCRs that were SARS-CoV-2-associated, whereas depth meant the fraction of total T cells that were SARS-CoV-2-associated. Each spike-specific TCR was assigned to its reactive spike region and to a CD4 or CD8 class using the MIRA data. Log10-transformed breadth and depth values were compared by one-way ANOVA with Sidak's multiple comparisons tests. The source is immuneACCESS, and TCRdb retained only in-frame sequences with V and J called. Part of the clones is not carried over; for the studies checked, unresolved V genes explain less than half of this, and the remainder is unexplained. V, J and clone size are those of that table, while D and trimming were read from the DNA. The sample yields tens of thousands of clones; 60% to 85% were counted once. The ten largest clones take up approximately 3.9% of the sample.

At the junction V is shortened by 4 bases and J by 9 bases, with 15 bases in between. The CDR3 holds 13 amino acids from the cysteine to the phenylalanine. The only DNA kept is the CDR3, 39 bases in frame from the first base. For CDR1 and CDR2, the germline V gene (reference sequence) lists SEHNR and FQNEAQ. What the time point label conveys for this sample: baseline before first vaccination. Vaccinee samples were obtained from the UK trials COV001 and COV002, which included a single-blind randomized controlled phase 2/3 trial of AZD1222 (ChAdOx1 nCoV-19) in healthy adults. For TCRbeta chain sequencing, PBMC samples from trial participants were taken at day 0 and at day 28 after the second dose. As concerns this clone: Its antigen is not yet known. It has no much larger one-base neighbor in the sample; base qualities were not kept.

The clonotype comes from an adult in good health. The sample here was peripheral blood, taken on day 0 of AZD1222 vaccination. The V and J genes are TRBV7-9 and TRBJ1-1; a tentative D call is TRBD1 (6 bases match). The bases are TGTGCCAGCAGCTCCACGACAGGCCACCAAGCTTTCTTT. The encoded protein is CASSSTTGHQAFF.